This passage covers 23 T cell receptor beta chains from one sample sequenced in a study of T cells in tuberculosis. Time point noted: new active TB diagnosis, blood taken before or within 7 days of starting treatment. Data came from immunoSEQ multiplex PCR; TCRdb stores just in-frame clones and leaves some out. The sample holds 40,000 or so clones, roughly 95% seen once. Sequenced material: PBMCs, taken at tuberculosis diagnosis. The source of these receptors is an adult with tuberculosis.

There are a few counts of this clone. The CDR3 nucleotides are TGTGCCAGCAGCCAAGAGCGGGGCGCTGAAGCTTTCTTT. Protein sequence: CASSQERGAEAFF. V and J are TRBV7-9 and TRBJ1-1; D is possibly TRBD1 (5 bases). V was cut by 5 bases and J by 6 bases, with 13 bases left in between. Germline V gene sequence: CDR1 SEHNR, CDR2 FQNEAQ (reference sequence). The CDR3 consists of 13 residues.

The rearrangement uses TRBV4-2 and TRBJ2-3; tentative D call: TRBD1 (5 bases). The CDR3 is 14 residues long. The germline V gene has CDR1 LGHNA and CDR2 YNFKEQ. V was clipped by 3 bases and J by 2 bases, with 9 bases between them. The CDR3 sequence: CASSHRGDTDTQYF. The CDR3 bases are TGTGCCAGCAGCCATAGGGGTGACACAGATACGCAGTATTTT.

V and J are TRBV27 and TRBJ1-4; possibly TRBD1 for D (5 bases). CDR3 length: 17 residues. Germline CDR1 reads MNHEY; CDR2 reads SMNVEV (reference sequence). Trimming cost V 3 bases and J 10 bases, with 24 bases left between them. CDR3 sequence reads: CASSLVQTPWGVRKLFF. The DNA of the CDR3 is TGTGCCAGCAGTTTGGTTCAGACACCTTGGGGCGTGAGAAAACTGTTTTTT.

This clone was counted a single time. The chain combines TRBV13 with TRBJ1-1; 7 bases agree with TRBD1. Germline CDR1 PRHDT, CDR2 FYEKMQ (reference sequence). Germline trimming cut 5 bases from V and 1 base from J; bases unmatched to any gene: 7. This CDR3 is 15 amino acids long. CDR3 nucleotides: TGTGCCAGCAGCGTTTGGGGACAGCCGAACACTGAAGCTTTCTTT. It codes for CASSVWGQPNTEAFF.

The gene calls are TRBV5-1 and TRBJ2-7; 12 bases match TRBD2. Germline CDR1 reads SGHRS; CDR2 reads YFSETQ. This CDR3 spans 17 amino acids. V lost 4 bases, J lost 2 bases, and 10 bases stayed unmatched. The CDR3: CASSTSTSSGGAYEQYF. CDR3 in DNA: TGCGCCAGCAGCACATCAACTTCTAGCGGGGGGGCCTACGAGCAGTACTTC.

The rearrangement joins TRBV10-2 to TRBJ2-7; weak D call: TRBD1 (6 bases). Per the germline V gene, CDR1 is WSHSY and CDR2 is SAAADI. CDR3 length: 14 amino acids. Deletions cut 6 bases from V and 2 bases from J, with 14 bases between. The CDR3 spells CASSYSDRTYEQYF. The CDR3 DNA is TGCGCCAGCAGCTACTCCGACAGGACCTACGAGCAGTACTTC.

This clone showed up just once. J is TRBJ2-2 and V is TRBV11-2; 8 bases are a match to TRBD1. CDR1 and CDR2 (germline): SGHAT, FQNNGV. The CDR3 runs 17 residues. The V segment lost 2 bases and the J segment 4 bases; nucleotides outside the gene matches: 9. The CDR3 here is CASSLSRTGKVTGELFF. CDR3 in DNA: TGTGCCAGCAGCTTATCCCGGACAGGGAAGGTCACCGGGGAGCTGTTTTTT.

V gene TRBV6-1 combines with J gene TRBJ1-1, with no clear D. The germline CDR1 and CDR2 sequences are MNHNS and SASEGT. This CDR3 contains 15 residues. V was pared by 4 bases and J by 2 bases, with 14 bases between. The chain's CDR3 is CASSGRPRLNTEAFF. CDR3 sequence (DNA): TGTGCCAGCAGTGGCAGGCCCCGACTAAACACTGAAGCTTTCTTT.

The V call is TRBV6-4, the J call TRBJ2-1; 7 bases map to TRBD2. The CDR3 covers 14 residues. Looked up from germline, CDR1 is MRHNA and CDR2 is SNTAGT. V shed 0 bases and J 6 bases; nucleotides not matched to a gene: 2. The CDR3 nucleotides are TGTGCCAGCAGTGACTCGGGGGGGGGCAATGAGCAGTTCTTC. Its translation is CASSDSGGGNEQFF.

V and J are TRBV6-5 and TRBJ2-7; 9 bases fit TRBD2. The V and J ends lost 0 bases and 7 bases, in that order; junction bases with no gene match: 4. Germline V gene data show CDR1 as MNHEY and CDR2 as SVGAGI. This CDR3 contains 14 residues. The CDR3 bases are TGTGCCAGCAGTTACTCGAGGCTAGCGGGGGAGCAGTACTTC. It yields the protein CASSYSRLAGEQYF.

V usage is TRBV2 and J usage is TRBJ1-2; D call uncertain. The CDR3 consists of 11 residues. CDR1 and CDR2 (germline): SNHLY, FYNNEI. V was pared by 3 bases and J by 10 bases, with 9 bases between. The CDR3 DNA follows: TGTGCCAGCAGTGACTCTCGGGACTACACCTTC. Protein product: CASSDSRDYTF.

V and J are TRBV11-2 and TRBJ2-3, with D unresolved. Germline V lookup: CDR1 SGHAT, CDR2 FQNNGV. CDR3 length equals 12 residues. Trimming pared 3 bases from V and 5 bases from J, leaving 6 bases between. CDR3: CASSFRVDTQYF. CDR3 DNA: TGTGCCAGCAGCTTTAGAGTAGATACGCAGTATTTT.

The chain recombines TRBV18 with TRBJ1-1, with TRBD1 matching 9 bases. CDR1 and CDR2 (germline): KGHSH, LQKENI. V shed 4 bases, J shed 4 bases, and the junction held 1 base outside the gene matches. This CDR3 comprises 13 residues. The CDR3 reads CASSQDRGTEAFF. The CDR3 DNA reads TGTGCCAGCTCACAGGACAGGGGCACTGAAGCTTTCTTT.

The V call is TRBV2, the J call TRBJ1-2; possible D gene TRBD1, 5 bases. Germline CDR1 and CDR2: SNHLY and FYNNEI. V was shortened by 3 bases and J by 4 bases, with 9 bases between the two germline ends. The CDR3 is made up of 13 amino acids. Here the CDR3 reads CASSETVAYGYTF. The CDR3 nucleotides are TGTGCCAGCAGTGAGACAGTGGCCTATGGCTACACCTTC.

The gene calls are TRBV4-3 and TRBJ2-5, with 14 bases fitting TRBD2. The V gene end was trimmed by 0 bases and the J gene end by 2 bases; junction bases not matched to a gene: 14. The CDR3 is made up of 21 amino acids. Per germline, CDR1 LGHNA and CDR2 YSLEER. The CDR3 is CASSQDWFPGLAGDIQETQYF. The CDR3 DNA reads TGCGCCAGCAGCCAAGATTGGTTTCCGGGACTAGCGGGGGATATACAAGAGACCCAGTACTTC.

The chain recombines TRBV11-2 with TRBJ1-2; D is undetermined. Germline V lookup: CDR1 SGHAT, CDR2 FQNNGV. The CDR3 has 13 residues. V lost 3 bases to trimming and J lost 7 bases, with 12 bases between them. The DNA for the CDR3 is TGTGCCAGCAGCTTCGGAGGGAGCGGTGGCTACACCTTC. Translated: CASSFGGSGGYTF.

This clone was seen once. CDR3 DNA: TGTGCCAGCAGTATGACTAGAAACACCGGGGAGCTGTTTTTT. Amino acids: CASSMTRNTGELFF. The chain recombines TRBV5-6 with TRBJ2-2, with a tentative D call TRBD2 (6 bases). CDR3 size: 14 residues. Germline CDR1 SGHDT, CDR2 YYEEEE. Trimming left V 5 bases short and J 2 bases short, with 10 bases between.

This clone appeared a few times. This chain uses TRBV2 with TRBJ1-6; 7 positions match TRBD1. Germline V lookup: CDR1 SNHLY, CDR2 FYNNEI. Losses at the gene ends were 2 bases for V and 10 bases for J; bases not matched to a gene: 8. The CDR3 runs 15 residues. DNA for the CDR3: TGTGCCAGCAGTGAAATTGAACAGGGGCGCTCACCCCTCCACTTT. It yields the protein CASSEIEQGRSPLHF. The complete variable domain, with remaining parts taken from reference TRBV2 and TRBJ1-6, reads EPEVTQTPSHQVTQMGQEVILRCVPISNHLYFYWYRQILGQKVEFLVSFYNNEISEKSEIFDDQFSVERPDGSNFTLKIRSTKLEDSAMYFCASSEIEQGRSPLHFGNGTRLTVT.

This rearrangement joins TRBV10-2 to TRBJ1-1, with a tentative D call TRBD1 (6 bases). CDR1 is WSHSY, CDR2 SAAADI, per germline. The CDR3 length is 15 residues. V was pared by 6 bases and J by 6 bases, with 20 bases between. The CDR3 region has the DNA TGCGCCAGCAGGGCCGCGGGGGCGAGCTATGCTGAAGCTTTCTTT. As protein: CASRAAGASYAEAFF.

This chain joins TRBV29-1 and TRBJ1-1, with D possibly being TRBD1 (5 bases). V lost 6 bases, J lost 7 bases, and 12 bases lay in between. The length of the CDR3 is 11 residues. CDR1 and CDR2 (germline): SQVTM, ANQGSEA. CDR3 protein: CSVRTNFEAFF. The CDR3 nucleotides read TGCAGCGTGAGGACAAATTTTGAAGCTTTCTTT.

The rearrangement links TRBV28 to TRBJ1-2; no reliable D call. Germline values: CDR1 MDHEN, CDR2 SYDVKM. Trimming removed 3 bases from V and 3 bases from J, with 5 bases in between. This CDR3 has 12 residues. The CDR3 here is CASSFADYGYTF. Here the CDR3 DNA reads TGTGCCAGCAGTTTCGCAGACTATGGCTACACCTTC.

The V gene is TRBV7-2, the J gene TRBJ2-7; D uncertain. V lost 2 bases to trimming and J lost 4 bases, with 12 bases between them. The CDR3 is 14 amino acids. Germline lookup yields CDR1 SGHTA and CDR2 FQGNSA. The CDR3 bases are TGTGCCAGCAGCTTATCACCCAGGTGGTACGAGCAGTACTTC. Its translation is CASSLSPRWYEQYF. Looking up the rest from reference TRBV7-2 and TRBJ2-7 gives the full variable domain: GAGVSQSPSNKVTEKGKDVELRCDPISGHTALYWYRQSLGQGLEFLIYFQGNSAPDKSGLPSDRFSAERTGGSVSTLTIQRTQQEDSAVYLCASSLSPRWYEQYFGPGTRLTVT.

This clone was seen a single time. Other nucleotide sequences from this sample produce the same CDR3. The chain links TRBV18 to TRBJ1-2, with TRBD1 as a possible D gene (5 bases). V gave up 2 bases and J gave up 4 bases, with 11 bases separating them. CDR3 length equals 14 residues. The germline V gene encodes CDR1 KGHSH and CDR2 LQKENI. CDR3 in amino acids: CASSPAQGIYGYTF. In DNA form, the CDR3 reads TGTGCCAGCTCACCAGCCCAGGGCATCTATGGCTACACCTTC.